The sample holds one count of the clone carrying this T cell receptor (beta chain). Profiled with immunoSEQ multiplex PCR; TCRdb holds only in-frame clones, not every one. The sample records 200,000 to 300,000 clones, over 75% being singletons. Trimming cost V 8 bases and J 0 bases, with 11 bases left between them. The CDR3 runs to 14 residues. Looked up from germline, CDR1 is MDHEN and CDR2 is SYDVKM. This entry comes from a study of blood T cell repertoires in COVID-19. The chain employs TRBV28 and TRBJ1-3, with D maybe TRBD1 (5 bases). The source is a human donor in a cohort sampled during active COVID-19. The sequenced sample consisted of peripheral blood. CDR3 protein: CASRDGSSGNTIYF. As DNA, the CDR3 is TGTGCCAGCCGGGACGGGAGCTCTGGAAACACCATATATTTT.